The clone carrying this T cell receptor beta chain turned up a few times. The germline gives CDR1 SNHLY, CDR2 FYNNEI. This CDR3 has 17 residues. Trimming cost V 1 base and J 4 bases; bases outside gene matches: 6. Sequencing was performed with immunoSEQ multiplex PCR; in TCRdb, only in-frame clones are kept and a portion is missing. The sample lists fewer than 200,000 clones, approximately 79% occurring once. The sample is drawn from a study of blood T cell repertoires in COVID-19. As for the study in general: From the United States, Italy and Spain came samples of acute and convalescent COVID-19. Nucleic acid was either cDNA or gDNA, and it came from T cells, B-cell-depleted T cells, or PBMCs.

The sequence was obtained from a woman in her seventies with acute or convalescent COVID-19. Material for sequencing was peripheral blood. The J gene is TRBJ2-2, the V gene TRBV2; 10 bases agree with TRBD2. CDR3 protein: CASSEESLAGVTGELFF. The CDR3 DNA reads TGTGCCAGCAGTGAAGAGTCTCTAGCGGGAGTCACCGGGGAGCTGTTTTTT.